Reported below is one T cell receptor beta chain. This CDR3 contains 13 residues. Germline lookup yields CDR1 MNHNY and CDR2 SVGAGI (reference sequence). V lost 0 bases and J lost 8, with 10 bases in between. This record comes from a study of beta chain features in type 1 diabetes. Expressed TCRB transcripts were sequenced after all isolated RNA was converted to cDNA. This table comes from immunoSEQ multiplex PCR, and its TCRdb copy is limited to in-frame clones, with some not included. Here the sample spans more than 350,000 clones, roughly 11% being singletons. The sequencing input was naive CD4+ T cells from blood. The TCR was taken from a woman under 30 in good health. This chain links TRBV6-6 with TRBJ1-2; D not resolved. CDR3 region: CASSYSTTRGYTF. The CDR3 nucleotides read TGTGCCAGCAGTTACTCTACCACCCGAGGCTACACCTTC.